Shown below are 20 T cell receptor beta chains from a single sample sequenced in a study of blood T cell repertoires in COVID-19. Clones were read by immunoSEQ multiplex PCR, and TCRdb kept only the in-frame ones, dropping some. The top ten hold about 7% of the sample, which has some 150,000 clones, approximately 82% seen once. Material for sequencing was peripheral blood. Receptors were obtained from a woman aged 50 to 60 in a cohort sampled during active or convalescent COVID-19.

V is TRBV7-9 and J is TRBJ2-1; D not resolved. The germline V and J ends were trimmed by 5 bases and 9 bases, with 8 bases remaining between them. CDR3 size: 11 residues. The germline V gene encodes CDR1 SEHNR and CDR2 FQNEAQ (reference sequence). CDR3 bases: TGTGCCAGCAGCACCGGTACTGAGCAGTTCTTC. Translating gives CASSTGTEQFF.

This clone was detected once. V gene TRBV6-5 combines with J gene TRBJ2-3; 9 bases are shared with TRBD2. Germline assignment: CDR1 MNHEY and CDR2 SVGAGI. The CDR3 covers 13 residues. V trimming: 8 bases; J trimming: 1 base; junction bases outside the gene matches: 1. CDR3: CASQRGGTDTQYF. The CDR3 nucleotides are TGTGCCAGCCAGCGGGGGGGCACAGATACGCAGTATTTT.

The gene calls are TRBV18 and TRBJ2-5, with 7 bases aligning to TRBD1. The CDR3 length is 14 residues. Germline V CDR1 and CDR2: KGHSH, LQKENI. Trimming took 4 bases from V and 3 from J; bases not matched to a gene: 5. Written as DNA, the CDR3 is TGTGCCAGCTCACTAGGGACAGCAAAAGAGACCCAGTACTTC. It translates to CASSLGTAKETQYF.

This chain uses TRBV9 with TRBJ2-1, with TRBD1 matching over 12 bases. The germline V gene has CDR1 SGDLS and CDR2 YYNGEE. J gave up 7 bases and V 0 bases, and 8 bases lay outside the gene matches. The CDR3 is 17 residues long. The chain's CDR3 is CASSVATGQGAWNEQFF. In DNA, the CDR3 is TGTGCCAGCAGCGTAGCTACGGGACAGGGGGCCTGGAATGAGCAGTTCTTC. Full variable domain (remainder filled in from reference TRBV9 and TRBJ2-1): DSGVTQTPKHLITATGQRVTLRCSPRSGDLSVYWYQQSLDQGLQFLIQYYNGEERAKGNILERFSAQQFPDLHSELNLSSLELGDSALYFCASSVATGQGAWNEQFFGPGTRLTVL.

The chain's CDR3 is CASSASYTGSGGVGAYEQYF. CDR3 DNA: TGTGCCAGCAGCGCGTCGTATACAGGGAGTGGGGGTGTGGGGGCCTACGAGCAGTACTTC. This chain uses TRBV4-2 with TRBJ2-7; the D gene is possibly TRBD1 (6 bases). Germline assignment: CDR1 LGHNA and CDR2 YNFKEQ. The V gene lost 5 bases and the J gene lost 2 bases, with 31 bases spanning the gap. The CDR3 runs 20 residues.

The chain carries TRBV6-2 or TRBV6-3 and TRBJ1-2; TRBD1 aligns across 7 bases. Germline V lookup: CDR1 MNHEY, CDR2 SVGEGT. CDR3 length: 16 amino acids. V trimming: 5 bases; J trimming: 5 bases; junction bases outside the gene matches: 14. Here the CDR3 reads CASSKQGHPVRYGYTF. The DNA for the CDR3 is TGTGCCAGCAGTAAACAGGGGCACCCTGTGAGATATGGCTACACCTTC.

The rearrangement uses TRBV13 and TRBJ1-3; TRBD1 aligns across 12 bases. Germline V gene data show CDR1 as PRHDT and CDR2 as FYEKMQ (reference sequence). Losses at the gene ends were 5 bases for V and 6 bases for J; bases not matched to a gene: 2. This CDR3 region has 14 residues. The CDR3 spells CASSPGQGANTIYF. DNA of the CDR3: TGTGCCAGCAGCCCGGGACAGGGGGCAAACACCATATATTTT.

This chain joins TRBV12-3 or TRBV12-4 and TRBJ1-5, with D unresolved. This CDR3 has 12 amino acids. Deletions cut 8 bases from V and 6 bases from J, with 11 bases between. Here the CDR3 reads CASLEFTQPQHF. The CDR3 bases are TGTGCCAGCTTGGAGTTTACTCAGCCCCAGCATTTT.

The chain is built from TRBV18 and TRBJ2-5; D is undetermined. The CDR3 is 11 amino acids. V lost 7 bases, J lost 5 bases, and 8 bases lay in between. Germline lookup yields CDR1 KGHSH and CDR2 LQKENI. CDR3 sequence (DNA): TGTGCCAGCTTGAGAGAGGAGACCCAGTACTTC. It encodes CASLREETQYF.

The CDR3 nucleotides read TGTGCCATCAGTGAGGGCCAGGGGTCCAGCACTAATGAAAAACTGTTTTTT. As protein: CAISEGQGSSTNEKLFF. The chain links TRBV10-3 to TRBJ1-4; D perhaps matches TRBD1 (6 bases). Per the germline V gene, CDR1 is ENHRY and CDR2 is SYGVKD. V was clipped by 2 bases and J by 2 bases, with 15 bases between them. The CDR3 runs 17 residues.

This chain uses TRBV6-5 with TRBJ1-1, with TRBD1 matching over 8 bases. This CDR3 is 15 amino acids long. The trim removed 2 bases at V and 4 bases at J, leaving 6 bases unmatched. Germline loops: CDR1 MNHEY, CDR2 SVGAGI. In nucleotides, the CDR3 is TGTGCCAGCAGTTACCGCGGACAGGGTTTCACTGAAGCTTTCTTT. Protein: CASSYRGQGFTEAFF.

CDR3 protein: CASSQVAGAVTDTQYF. DNA of the CDR3: TGTGCCAGCAGCCAAGTGGCGGGGGCTGTCACAGATACGCAGTATTTT. The chain couples TRBV3-1 (or the pseudogene TRBV3-2) to TRBJ2-3, with D tentatively TRBD2 (7 bases). The ends were cut back, 1 base at V and 2 bases at J, with 13 bases in the middle. This CDR3 has 16 amino acids. CDR1 and CDR2 (germline): LGHDT, YNNKEL (reference sequence).

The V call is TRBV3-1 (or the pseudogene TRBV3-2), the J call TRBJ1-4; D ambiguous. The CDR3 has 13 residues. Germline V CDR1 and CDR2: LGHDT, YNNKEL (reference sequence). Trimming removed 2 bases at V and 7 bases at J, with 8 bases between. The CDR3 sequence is CASSQFTGEKLFF. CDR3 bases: TGTGCCAGCAGCCAATTCACTGGTGAAAAACTGTTTTTT.

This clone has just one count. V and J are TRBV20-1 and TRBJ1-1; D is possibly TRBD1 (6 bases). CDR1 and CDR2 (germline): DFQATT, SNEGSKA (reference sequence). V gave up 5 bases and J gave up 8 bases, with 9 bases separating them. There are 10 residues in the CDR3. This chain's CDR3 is CSAGQLEAFF. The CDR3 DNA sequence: TGCAGTGCTGGACAGTTAGAAGCTTTCTTT.

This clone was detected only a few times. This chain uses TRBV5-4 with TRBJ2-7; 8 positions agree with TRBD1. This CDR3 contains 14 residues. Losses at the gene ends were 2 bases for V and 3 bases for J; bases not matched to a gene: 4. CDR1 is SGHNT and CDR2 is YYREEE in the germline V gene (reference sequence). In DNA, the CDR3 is TGTGCCAGCAGCTTACAGGGGGTTAACTACGAGCAGTACTTC. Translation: CASSLQGVNYEQYF.

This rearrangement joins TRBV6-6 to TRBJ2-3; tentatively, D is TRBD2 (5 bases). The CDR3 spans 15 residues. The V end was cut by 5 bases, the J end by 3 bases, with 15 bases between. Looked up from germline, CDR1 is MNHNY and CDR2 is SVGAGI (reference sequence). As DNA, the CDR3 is TGTGCCAGCAGTGACCCCGGACTGGGAACAGATACGCAGTATTTT. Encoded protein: CASSDPGLGTDTQYF.

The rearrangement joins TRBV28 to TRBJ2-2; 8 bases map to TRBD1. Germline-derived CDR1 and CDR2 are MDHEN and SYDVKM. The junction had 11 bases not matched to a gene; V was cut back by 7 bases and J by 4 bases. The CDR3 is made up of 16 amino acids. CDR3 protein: CASTPPGGSGTGELFF. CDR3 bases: TGTGCCAGCACCCCCCCAGGGGGCTCGGGCACCGGGGAGCTGTTTTTT.

The CDR3, as DNA: TGTGCCTGGAGTGTACTAGACAGGGGGAAGACTAATGAAAAACTGTTTTTT. This codes for CAWSVLDRGKTNEKLFF. This chain links TRBV30 with TRBJ1-4; 9 bases are shared with TRBD1. The CDR3 is 17 amino acids. Germline CDR1 and CDR2: GTSNPN and SVGIG (reference sequence). V trimming: 0 bases; J trimming: 2 bases; junction bases outside the gene matches: 7.

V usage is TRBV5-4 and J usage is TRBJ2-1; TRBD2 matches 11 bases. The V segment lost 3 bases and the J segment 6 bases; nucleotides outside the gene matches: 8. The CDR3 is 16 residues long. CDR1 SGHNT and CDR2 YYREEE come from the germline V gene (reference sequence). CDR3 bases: TGTGCCAGCAGCTCGACCCTAGCGGGGGGACCCAATGAGCAGTTCTTC. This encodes CASSSTLAGGPNEQFF.

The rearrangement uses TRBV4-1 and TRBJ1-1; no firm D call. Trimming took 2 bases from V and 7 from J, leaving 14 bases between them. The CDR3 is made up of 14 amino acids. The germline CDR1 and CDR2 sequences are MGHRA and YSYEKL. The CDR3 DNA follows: TGCGCCAGCAGCCAAAGCAGACTGATAAATGAAGCTTTCTTT. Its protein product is CASSQSRLINEAFF.